Presented here are 20 T cell receptor beta chains from one specimen sequenced in a study of control samples from healthy donors and cancer patients. Sequencing was performed with immunoSEQ multiplex PCR; in TCRdb, only in-frame clones are kept and a portion is missing. The sample holds roughly 180,000 clones; approximately 91% are singletons and the top ten take approximately 2%. Sample: blood. The receptors derive from a woman in her thirties or forties in good health.

This chain joins TRBV13 and TRBJ2-1; D uncertain. V gave up 5 bases and J gave up 0 bases, with 11 bases separating them. The CDR3 has 15 amino acids. The V gene's germline CDR1 is PRHDT and CDR2 FYEKMQ (reference sequence). CDR3 region: CASSPGLRSYNEQFF. The CDR3 DNA reads as TGTGCCAGCAGCCCCGGGCTCCGCTCCTACAATGAGCAGTTCTTC.

The V gene is TRBV3-1 (or the pseudogene TRBV3-2), the J gene TRBJ1-4; the match to TRBD1 covers 9 bases. The germline gives CDR1 LGHDT, CDR2 YNNKEL (reference sequence). CDR3 length equals 15 residues. Germline trimming cut 3 bases from V and 8 bases from J; bases unmatched to any gene: 7. CDR3 DNA: TGTGCCAGCAGCCACCCGGGACAGGGCAACGAAAAACTGTTTTTT. Its translation is CASSHPGQGNEKLFF.

This sequence joins TRBV5-6 and TRBJ1-2; D unresolved. The CDR3 is 15 amino acids. Trimming took 0 bases from V and 4 from J, leaving 13 bases between them. The germline V gene encodes CDR1 SGHDT and CDR2 YYEEEE. CDR3 protein: CASSLGRPSSYGYTF. The CDR3 DNA reads TGTGCCAGCAGCTTGGGCAGGCCGTCGTCCTATGGCTACACCTTC.

CDR3 nucleotide sequence: TGTGCTAGTGGTTTGGTATTGGGGGACCGCCATCAGCCCCAGCATTTT. Protein: CASGLVLGDRHQPQHF. The V and J genes are TRBV12-5 and TRBJ1-5; D perhaps matches TRBD1 (5 bases). Per the germline V gene, CDR1 is LGHNT and CDR2 is FRNRAP. V was shortened by 0 bases and J by 5 bases, with 14 bases between the two germline ends. The CDR3 runs 16 residues.

The chain is built from TRBV6-2 or TRBV6-3 and TRBJ2-5; tentatively, D is TRBD1 (5 bases). Trimming shortened V by 2 bases and J by 2 bases, and 15 bases separated the two germline ends. Germline CDR1 reads MNHEY; CDR2 reads SVGEGT. There are 16 residues in the CDR3. The CDR3: CASSYGARVLQETQYF. The CDR3 DNA is TGTGCCAGCAGTTACGGGGCAAGGGTTCTTCAAGAGACCCAGTACTTC.

The CDR3, as DNA: TGTGCCCCCCCTACGGGACCCTCCTACGAGCAGTACTTC. It specifies CAPPTGPSYEQYF. The chain couples TRBV27 to TRBJ2-7, with D possibly being TRBD1 or TRBD2 (5 bases each). Per the germline V gene, CDR1 is MNHEY and CDR2 is SMNVEV (reference sequence). The CDR3 covers 13 residues. Between the trimmed V and J ends, which lost 11 bases and 0 bases, there was a span of 14 bases.

The chain joins TRBV5-1 to TRBJ1-1; the D is unclear. This CDR3 comprises 14 residues. CDR1 and CDR2 (germline): SGHRS, YFSETQ. V shed 0 bases and J shed 2 bases, with 8 bases lying between them. CDR3 sequence (DNA): TGCGCCAGCAGCTTGGGCGAGATTAACACTGAAGCTTTCTTT. Its protein product is CASSLGEINTEAFF.

This chain joins TRBV6-1 and TRBJ2-7; 7 nucleotides match TRBD1. Germline V gene lookup returns CDR1 MNHNS and CDR2 SASEGT. This CDR3 region has 15 residues. The trim removed 3 bases at V and 3 bases at J, leaving 8 bases unmatched. CDR3 sequence reads: CASSETTGSFYEQYF. The CDR3 DNA sequence: TGTGCCAGCAGTGAGACGACAGGGTCCTTCTACGAGCAGTACTTC.

This chain uses TRBV4-2 with TRBJ1-2; 8 bases match TRBD1. V lost 0 bases to trimming and J lost 3 bases; unmatched junction nucleotides: 6. Germline loops: CDR1 LGHNA, CDR2 YNFKEQ. CDR3 size: 16 residues. The CDR3 spells CASSQDRDRSYYGYTF. As DNA, the CDR3 is TGTGCCAGCAGCCAAGATCGGGACAGGAGTTACTATGGCTACACCTTC.

The gene calls are TRBV29-1 and TRBJ2-3, with D perhaps being TRBD1 or TRBD2 (5 bases each). This CDR3 has 11 residues. V was clipped by 7 bases and J by 0 bases, with 5 bases between them. The germline gives CDR1 SQVTM, CDR2 ANQGSEA. CDR3 region: CSGGSTDTQYF. CDR3 sequence (DNA): TGCAGCGGGGGGAGCACAGATACGCAGTATTTT.

This clone came up once. V usage is TRBV27 and J usage is TRBJ1-6; TRBD1 matches 7 bases. V was pared by 5 bases and J by 9 bases, with 4 bases of the junction left unmatched. The length of the CDR3 is 13 residues. Germline V CDR1 and CDR2: MNHEY, SMNVEV (reference sequence). The CDR3 protein is CASSLNRGSPLHF. The CDR3 nucleotides read TGTGCCAGCAGTCTAAACAGGGGTTCACCCCTCCACTTT.

This chain uses TRBV27 with TRBJ1-1; the D is unclear. Germline V gene lookup returns CDR1 MNHEY and CDR2 SMNVEV (reference sequence). The CDR3 is made up of 13 amino acids. The V end lost 5 bases, the J end lost 6 bases, and 13 bases lay between the germline ends. The CDR3, as DNA: TGTGCCAGCAGTAGGGCAGGTCCTCCTGAAGCTTTCTTT. This sequence encodes CASSRAGPPEAFF.

Remarks on this clone: Other DNA sequences from this sample encode an identical CDR3 as well. The chain carries TRBV12-3 or TRBV12-4 and TRBJ1-1, with TRBD1 as a possible D gene (6 bases). The CDR3 loop spans 13 amino acids. V dropped 5 bases and J dropped 1 base, with 8 bases sitting between them. CDR3 sequence: CASSQTGNTEAFF. CDR3 DNA sequence: TGTGCCAGCAGTCAGACAGGGAACACTGAAGCTTTCTTT.

The chain recombines TRBV7-2 with TRBJ1-2; no reliable D call. Germline CDR1 and CDR2: SGHTA and FQGNSA. V gave up 1 base and J gave up 8 bases, with 8 bases separating them. This CDR3 comprises 12 residues. The CDR3 loop is CASSLEVGGYTF. In DNA form, the CDR3 reads TGTGCCAGCAGCTTAGAAGTGGGGGGCTACACCTTC.

The chain has TRBV3-1 (or the pseudogene TRBV3-2) and TRBJ2-3, with TRBD1 matching 8 bases. Germline V gene sequence: CDR1 LGHDT, CDR2 YNNKEL (reference sequence). This CDR3 contains 17 residues. J gave up 4 bases and V 0 bases, and 9 bases lay outside the gene matches. CDR3 nucleotides: TGTGCCAGCAGCCAAGAGACAGGGGCGATCTTAGCAGATACGCAGTATTTT. It encodes CASSQETGAILADTQYF.

The V call is TRBV5-1, the J call TRBJ2-7; 7 bases fit TRBD1. This CDR3 is 13 amino acids long. Germline lookup yields CDR1 SGHRS and CDR2 YFSETQ. V lost 3 bases to trimming and J lost 2 bases; unmatched junction nucleotides: 2. CDR3 DNA sequence: TGCGCCAGCAGCTCGGGACAGACCTACGAGCAGTACTTC. Its protein is CASSSGQTYEQYF.

The chain joins TRBV7-9 to TRBJ1-2, with D possibly matching TRBD1 (5 bases). Germline assignment: CDR1 SEHNR and CDR2 FQNEAQ (reference sequence). V gave up 5 bases and J gave up 7 bases, with 11 bases separating them. This CDR3 comprises 12 residues. CDR3 sequence (DNA): TGTGCCAGCAGCCTGGACATGAGTGGCTACACCTTC. This translates into CASSLDMSGYTF.

This clone was observed a few times. The CDR3 region has the DNA TGTGCCAGCAGTTTATTTTTCGGACAAGACTATGGCTACACCTTC. This gives the protein CASSLFFGQDYGYTF. The J gene is TRBJ1-2, the V gene TRBV27, with D possibly being TRBD1 (5 bases). The germline V and J ends were trimmed by 1 base and 3 bases, with 12 bases remaining between them. This CDR3 has 15 residues. Germline CDR1 reads MNHEY; CDR2 reads SMNVEV (reference sequence).

The chain joins TRBV5-1 to TRBJ1-4; D is perhaps TRBD1 (5 bases). V was cut by 3 bases and J by 2 bases, with 11 bases left in between. CDR3 length: 15 residues. Per germline, CDR1 SGHRS and CDR2 YFSETQ. This CDR3 is CASSSRGATNEKLFF. The CDR3 DNA reads TGCGCCAGCAGCTCGCGCGGGGCGACTAATGAAAAACTGTTTTTT.

V gene TRBV6-5 combines with J gene TRBJ2-7; TRBD1 matches at 9 bases. Trimming cost V 6 bases and J 12 bases; bases outside gene matches: 6. From germline, CDR1 is MNHEY and CDR2 SVGAGI. This CDR3 contains 11 residues. CDR3: CASSRTGAMYF. Written as DNA, the CDR3 is TGTGCCAGCAGCCGGACAGGGGCCATGTACTTC.